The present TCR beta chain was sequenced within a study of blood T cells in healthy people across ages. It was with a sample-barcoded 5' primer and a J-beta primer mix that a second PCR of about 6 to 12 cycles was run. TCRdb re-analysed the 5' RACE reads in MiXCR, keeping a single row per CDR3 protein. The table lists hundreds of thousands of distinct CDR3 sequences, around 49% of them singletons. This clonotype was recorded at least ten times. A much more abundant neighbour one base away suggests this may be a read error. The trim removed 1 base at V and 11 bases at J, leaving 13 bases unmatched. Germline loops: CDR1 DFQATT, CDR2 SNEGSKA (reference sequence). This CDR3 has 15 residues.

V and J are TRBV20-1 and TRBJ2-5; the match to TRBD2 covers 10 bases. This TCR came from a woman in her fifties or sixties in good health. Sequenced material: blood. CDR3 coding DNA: TGCAGTGCTAGAGCCGCTAGCGGGAGTGGGAATGAGCAGTACTTC. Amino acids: CSARAASGSGNEQYF.